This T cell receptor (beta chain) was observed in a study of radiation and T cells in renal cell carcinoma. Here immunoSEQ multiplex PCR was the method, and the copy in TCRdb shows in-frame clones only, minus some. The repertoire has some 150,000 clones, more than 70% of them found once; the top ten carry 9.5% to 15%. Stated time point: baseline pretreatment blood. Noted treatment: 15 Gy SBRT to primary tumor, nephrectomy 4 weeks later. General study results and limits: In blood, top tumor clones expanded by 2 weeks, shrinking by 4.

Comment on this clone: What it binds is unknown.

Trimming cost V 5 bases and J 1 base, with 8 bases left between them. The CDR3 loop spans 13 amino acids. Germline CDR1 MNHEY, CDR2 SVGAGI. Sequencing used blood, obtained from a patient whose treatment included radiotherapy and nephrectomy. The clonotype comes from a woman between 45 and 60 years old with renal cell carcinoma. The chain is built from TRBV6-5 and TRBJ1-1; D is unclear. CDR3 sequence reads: CASSLGWNTEAFF. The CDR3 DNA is TGTGCCAGCAGTCTTGGGTGGAACACTGAAGCTTTCTTT.